These 13 T cell receptor beta chains share one sample of origin, sequenced in a study of T-cell memory formation after mild COVID-19. Using its own MiXCR run on the 5' RACE reads, TCRdb lists one record per CDR3 protein. The table includes a few hundred thousand distinct CDR3 sequences, approximately 15% detected once. Source material: PBMCs or a T cell subset sorted from them (not recorded which). Source of these receptors: a man younger than 35 who had mild COVID-19 (a few samples of this study predate the infection). Cell type and time point are not known.

This chain uses TRBV10-3 with TRBJ1-2; D is uncertain. The length of the CDR3 is 12 residues. CDR1 is ENHRY, CDR2 SYGVKD, per germline. Trimming took 3 bases from V and 8 from J, leaving 10 bases between them. For the CDR3, the DNA is TGTGCCATCAGTGAAGTCCCGGGAGGCTACACCTTC. Translating gives CAISEVPGGYTF.

The chain couples TRBV15 to TRBJ2-3; tentatively, D is TRBD1 (5 bases). With 0 bases removed from V and 12 bases from J, the gap between germline ends came to 16 bases. CDR3 length equals 14 residues. In germline, CDR1 is LNHNV, CDR2 YYDKDF (reference sequence). The DNA of the CDR3 is TGTGCCACCAGCAGAGATGTGGGGCTCTCCGCACAGTATTTT. The encoded protein is CATSRDVGLSAQYF.

The chain uses TRBV6-2 or TRBV6-3 and TRBJ2-2; D is undetermined. In germline, CDR1 is MNHEY, CDR2 SVGEGT. The CDR3 spans 14 residues. V lost 6 bases and J lost 0, with 8 bases in between. CDR3 sequence (DNA): TGTGCCAGCAGGCGGTCGGCGAACACCGGGGAGCTGTTTTTT. Translating it yields CASRRSANTGELFF.

V is TRBV28 and J is TRBJ2-1; 8 bases line up with TRBD2. The CDR3 covers 15 residues. V shed 3 bases, J shed 4 bases, and the junction held 5 bases outside the gene matches. CDR1 is MDHEN, CDR2 SYDVKM, per germline. The CDR3 DNA reads as TGTGCCAGCAGTTTGCAGGGCGGGGGGTACAATGAGCAGTTCTTC. Protein product: CASSLQGGGYNEQFF.

This clonotype was found a few times. The chain recombines TRBV29-1 with TRBJ1-2; 7 positions agree with TRBD1. With 7 bases clipped from V and 2 bases from J, the junction kept 1 base outside the gene matches. CDR3 size: 11 residues. Germline lookup yields CDR1 SQVTM and CDR2 ANQGSEA. CDR3 bases: TGCAGCGGCAGGGGGAACTATGGCTACACCTTC. Its protein is CSGRGNYGYTF.

In its sample, this clonotype was seen a few times. The genes are TRBV4-1 and TRBJ2-7, with 7 bases aligning to TRBD1. This CDR3 region has 16 residues. With 1 base clipped from V and 2 bases from J, the junction kept 8 bases outside the gene matches. Germline CDR1 MGHRA, CDR2 YSYEKL. For the CDR3, the DNA is TGCGCCAGCAGCCAAGTGTCCGGGACAGAGACCTACGAGCAGTACTTC. Translation gives CASSQVSGTETYEQYF.

The V gene is TRBV7-9, the J gene TRBJ2-7; 8 bases align to TRBD2. The CDR3 spans 14 residues. CDR1 and CDR2 (germline): SEHNR, FQNEAQ (reference sequence). The junction had 5 bases not matched to a gene; V was cut back by 5 bases and J by 2 bases. As DNA, the CDR3 is TGTGCCAGCAGCGCCCCAGCGGGGGCCTACGAGCAGTACTTC. This codes for CASSAPAGAYEQYF.

The V call is TRBV25-1, the J call TRBJ2-5; D call uncertain. Germline V gene lookup returns CDR1 MGHDK and CDR2 SYGVNS. The V and J ends lost 1 base and 7 bases respectively, with 7 bases between them. The length of the CDR3 is 12 residues. The CDR3: CASSESGRTQYF. CDR3 in DNA: TGTGCCAGCAGTGAATCGGGTAGGACCCAGTACTTC. The full variable domain, completed using reference TRBV25-1 and TRBJ2-5, is EADIYQTPRYLVIGTGKKITLECSQTMGHDKMYWYQQDPGMELHLIHYSYGVNSTEKGDLSSESTVSRIRTEHFPLTLESARPSHTSQYLCASSESGRTQYFGPGTRLLVL.

This clonotype was picked up a small number of times. The chain combines TRBV2 with TRBJ2-3; D is undetermined. The V end lost 10 bases, the J end lost 0 bases, and 17 bases lay between the germline ends. Germline CDR1 SNHLY, CDR2 FYNNEI. CDR3 length equals 15 residues. The DNA of the CDR3 is TGTGCCACACACCCCCTCGCATTCAGCACAGATACGCAGTATTTT. This gives the protein CATHPLAFSTDTQYF.

The rearrangement joins TRBV4-3 to TRBJ1-6, with D maybe TRBD1 (5 bases). V lost 4 bases to trimming and J lost 7 bases, with 20 bases between them. The CDR3 loop spans 17 amino acids. CDR1 LGHNA and CDR2 YSLEER come from the germline V gene. The CDR3 region is CASSPSPTDRRNSPLHF. The CDR3 DNA reads TGCGCCAGCAGCCCCTCCCCCACCGACAGAAGGAATTCACCCCTCCACTTT.

This clonotype was seen many times. This CDR3 reads CASSGGPGDTQYF. The CDR3 nucleotides are TGTGCCAGCAGCGGCGGTCCGGGGGATACGCAGTATTTT. The chain couples TRBV7-2 to TRBJ2-3; perhaps TRBD2 as D (5 bases). The length of the CDR3 is 13 residues. From germline, CDR1 is SGHTA and CDR2 FQGNSA. V gave up 5 bases and J gave up 6 bases, with 12 bases separating them. The complete variable domain, with remaining parts taken from reference TRBV7-2 and TRBJ2-3, reads GAGVSQSPSNKVTEKGKDVELRCDPISGHTALYWYRQSLGQGLEFLIYFQGNSAPDKSGLPSDRFSAERTGGSVSTLTIQRTQQEDSAVYLCASSGGPGDTQYFGPGTRLTVL.

This clonotype was detected only a few times. The genes are TRBV5-1 and TRBJ1-4; D perhaps matches TRBD1 (5 bases). V was cut by 0 bases and J by 0 bases, with 9 bases left in between. Germline V gene sequence: CDR1 SGHRS, CDR2 YFSETQ. The CDR3 extends over 16 amino acids. The CDR3 nucleotides are TGCGCCAGCAGCTTGGGACAGATCGCAACTAATGAAAAACTGTTTTTT. This gives the protein CASSLGQIATNEKLFF.

The chain recombines TRBV7-2 with TRBJ2-5; the D gene could be TRBD1 or TRBD2 (5 bases each). The CDR3 loop spans 16 amino acids. In germline, CDR1 is SGHTA, CDR2 FQGNSA. The V gene lost 5 bases and the J gene lost 0 bases, with 16 bases spanning the gap. The CDR3 spells CASSDRWGFYQETQYF. CDR3 DNA sequence: TGTGCCAGCAGCGATCGTTGGGGGTTTTACCAAGAGACCCAGTACTTC.